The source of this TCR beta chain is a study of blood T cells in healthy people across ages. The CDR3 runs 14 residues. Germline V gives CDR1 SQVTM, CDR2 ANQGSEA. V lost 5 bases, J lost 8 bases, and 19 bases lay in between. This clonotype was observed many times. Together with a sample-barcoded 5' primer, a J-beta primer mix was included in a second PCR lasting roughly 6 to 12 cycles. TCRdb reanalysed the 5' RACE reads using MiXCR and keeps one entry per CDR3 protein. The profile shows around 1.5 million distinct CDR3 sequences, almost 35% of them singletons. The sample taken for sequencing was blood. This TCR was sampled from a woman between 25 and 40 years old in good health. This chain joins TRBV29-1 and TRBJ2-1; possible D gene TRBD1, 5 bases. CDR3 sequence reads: CSVRPGSAPHEQFF. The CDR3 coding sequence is TGCAGCGTTCGTCCAGGGTCGGCCCCTCATGAGCAGTTCTTC.